This T cell receptor (beta chain) was sequenced for a study of blood T cell repertoires in COVID-19. Methods used by the authors: Amplification from reference gene primers served as the basis for estimated nucleated cell counts. Only in-frame clones appear in the TCRdb table, and some are missing; sequencing was by immunoSEQ multiplex PCR. V and J calls and clone size come straight from that table; D and trimming were deduced from the DNA. The table records 90,000 to 150,000 clones, 65% to 80% of them present only once. The germline V gene encodes CDR1 ENHRY and CDR2 SYGVKD. Trimming removed 11 bases at V and 0 bases at J, with 10 bases between. The CDR3 has 13 residues.

The sequencing input was peripheral blood. The chain uses TRBV10-3 and TRBJ2-2; D remains unclear. This receptor was obtained from a man between 70 and 80 years old with acute or convalescent COVID-19. The CDR3: CAARSANTGELFF. The CDR3 DNA reads TGTGCCGCCCGGAGCGCGAACACCGGGGAGCTGTTTTTT.